The rows below give T cell receptor beta chains drawn from one sample of a study of blood T cell repertoires in COVID-19. Method: immunoSEQ multiplex PCR; TCRdb's copy keeps in-frame clones and lacks some. The table shows under 35,000 clones, with about 88% occurring only once. Sequenced material: peripheral blood. These TCRs come from a woman in her fifties or sixties with active COVID-19. Each CDR3 is given without its conserved first and last residue.

v_call: TRBV13; cdr3_aa: ASSWGGYIQY
v_call: TRBV7-9; cdr3_aa: ASSFENGEQF
v_call: TRBV30; cdr3_aa: AWTGWDSKETQY
v_call: TRBV5-1; cdr3_aa: ASSLRTGEDEQY
v_call: TRBV5-1; cdr3_aa: ASSPGTASTDTQY
v_call: TRBV30; cdr3_aa: AWSWSETNEKLF
v_call: TRBV18; cdr3_aa: ASSPRDRGNTEAF
v_call: TRBV6-1; cdr3_aa: ASSEQGAQVENYGYT
v_call: TRBV24-1; cdr3_aa: ATRSFRVAGRVSTNEKLF
v_call: TRBV5-1; cdr3_aa: ASSPGGQVSSYNEQF
v_call: TRBV9; cdr3_aa: ASSKLERGPYNEQF
v_call: TRBV28; cdr3_aa: ASRRRAQTGSIRF
v_call: TRBV5-1; cdr3_aa: ASSRGKNTEAF
v_call: TRBV9; cdr3_aa: ASSVGLAGWVF
v_call: TRBV6-5; cdr3_aa: ASRDRGRGQETQY
v_call: TRBV19; cdr3_aa: ASNFRTSGLTGELF
v_call: TRBV6-4; cdr3_aa: ASRRDRTNYGYT
v_call: TRBV6-5; cdr3_aa: ASNKRTGEGEKLF
v_call: TRBV4-2; cdr3_aa: ASSQDMGTGRGNEQF
v_call: TRBV6-2/TRBV6-3; cdr3_aa: ASSRDRVRQY
v_call: TRBV6-1; cdr3_aa: ASSEGGGPYEQY
v_call: TRBV7-8; cdr3_aa: ASSSRLGVQAYNEQF
v_call: TRBV3-1/TRBV3-2; cdr3_aa: ASSRGGSPSYEQY
v_call: TRBV29-1; cdr3_aa: SVARQGSTDTQY
v_call: TRBV7-8; cdr3_aa: ASSPGLAGGLTDTQY
v_call: TRBV29-1; cdr3_aa: SAGLMNTEAF
v_call: TRBV5-6; cdr3_aa: ASSLGDRDTDTQY
v_call: TRBV24-1; cdr3_aa: ATSESGSSYNEQF
v_call: TRBV5-5; cdr3_aa: ASSSQGSHYGYT
v_call: TRBV11-2; cdr3_aa: ASSPPSNTEAF
v_call: TRBV4-1; cdr3_aa: ASSQDRGAYEQY
v_call: TRBV5-8; cdr3_aa: ASSLRGTIY
v_call: TRBV7-9; cdr3_aa: ASSFSRGIYNEQF
v_call: TRBV19; cdr3_aa: ASSRTATNEKLF
v_call: TRBV24-1; cdr3_aa: ATSDPGLNQETQY
v_call: TRBV19; cdr3_aa: ASKDRENTGELF
v_call: TRBV5-4; cdr3_aa: ASTRGHTDTQY
v_call: TRBV15; cdr3_aa: ATSTTGRYGYT
v_call: TRBV7-8; cdr3_aa: ASSLAGTEYEQY
v_call: TRBV7-6; cdr3_aa: ASSLAPGRTGYTGELF
v_call: TRBV9; cdr3_aa: ASSQTGGVYGYT
v_call: TRBV5-1; cdr3_aa: ASSFVSAPSYNEQF
v_call: TRBV18; cdr3_aa: ASSPGGGLESYEQY
v_call: TRBV28; cdr3_aa: ASRGHLMNTEAF
v_call: TRBV19; cdr3_aa: ASSIGGRRSNEQF
v_call: TRBV6-5; cdr3_aa: ASNLRQGAFEQY
v_call: TRBV6-5; cdr3_aa: ASWGQGDGYT